The rows below give T cell receptor beta chains drawn from one sample of a study of blood T cell repertoires in COVID-19. Clones were read by immunoSEQ multiplex PCR, and TCRdb kept only the in-frame ones, dropping some. Of some 220,000 clones listed, approximately 78% are singletons. Sequences were obtained from peripheral blood. These TCRs come from a woman aged 65 to 85 with COVID-19, enrolled during active disease. CDR3s include the opening cysteine and the closing phenylalanine or tryptophan. The D gene is left open where the match is weak. Size is stated for part of the rows, as once, few or many counts, or as a class when the clone is expanded.

clone_size: once; d_call: NA; j_call: TRBJ1-4; v_call: TRBV5-1; cdr3_nt: TGCGCCAGCACCCAGGCCTTGGGTGGGGAAAAACTGTTTTTT; cdr3_aa: CASTQALGGEKLFF
clone_size: NA; d_call: TRBD1; j_call: TRBJ2-1; v_call: TRBV19; cdr3_nt: TGTGCCAGTAGTATAGATGGGGGACAGGGACGAACCTCCTACAATGAGCAGTTCTTC; cdr3_aa: CASSIDGGQGRTSYNEQFF
clone_size: NA; d_call: TRBD2; j_call: TRBJ2-5; v_call: TRBV15; cdr3_nt: TGTGCCACCAGCAGAGATCCAGGGACTAGGCGGGAGACCCAGTACTTC; cdr3_aa: CATSRDPGTRRETQYF
clone_size: NA; d_call: NA; j_call: TRBJ2-5; v_call: TRBV5-4; cdr3_nt: TGTGCCAGCAGCTTGGGACTTCGGGAGACCCAGTACTTC; cdr3_aa: CASSLGLRETQYF
clone_size: NA; d_call: NA; j_call: TRBJ1-3; v_call: TRBV29-1; cdr3_nt: TGCAGCGTTGTAATAGGGGCGGCTGGAAACACCATATATTTT; cdr3_aa: CSVVIGAAGNTIYF
clone_size: NA; d_call: TRBD1; j_call: TRBJ2-1; v_call: TRBV2; cdr3_nt: TGTGCCAGCACCCTAGGGGACAGTGACCTCAATGAGCAGTTCTTC; cdr3_aa: CASTLGDSDLNEQFF
clone_size: NA; d_call: TRBD2; j_call: TRBJ2-7; v_call: TRBV28; cdr3_nt: TGTGCCAGCAGTTCCCCGGGATACGCTAGCGGCTACGAGCAGTACTTC; cdr3_aa: CASSSPGYASGYEQYF
clone_size: NA; d_call: NA; j_call: TRBJ2-2; v_call: TRBV7-2; cdr3_nt: TGTGCCAGCAGCCCCCCCAGTACCGCAGCCGGGGAGCTGTTTTTT; cdr3_aa: CASSPPSTAAGELFF
clone_size: NA; d_call: NA; j_call: TRBJ2-3; v_call: TRBV30; cdr3_nt: TGTGCCTGGAGCCCGGGGAAGGCTATAAGCACAGATACGCAGTATTTT; cdr3_aa: CAWSPGKAISTDTQYF
clone_size: NA; d_call: TRBD2; j_call: TRBJ2-7; v_call: TRBV27; cdr3_nt: TGTGCCAGCCTGAGAGGTAGCGGGAAAGGTTCCGAGCAGTACTTC; cdr3_aa: CASLRGSGKGSEQYF
clone_size: NA; d_call: NA; j_call: TRBJ1-5; v_call: TRBV19; cdr3_nt: TGTGCCAGTAGTATCCCAGGTCAGCCCCAGCATTTT; cdr3_aa: CASSIPGQPQHF
clone_size: NA; d_call: NA; j_call: TRBJ1-5; v_call: TRBV2; cdr3_nt: TGTGCCAGCAGCTCAGGACAGAATAGCAATCAGCCCCAGCATTTT; cdr3_aa: CASSSGQNSNQPQHF
clone_size: NA; d_call: NA; j_call: TRBJ2-5; v_call: TRBV4-3; cdr3_nt: TGCGCCAGCAGCCAAGATCCTTACAGGCAAGAGACCCAGTACTTC; cdr3_aa: CASSQDPYRQETQYF